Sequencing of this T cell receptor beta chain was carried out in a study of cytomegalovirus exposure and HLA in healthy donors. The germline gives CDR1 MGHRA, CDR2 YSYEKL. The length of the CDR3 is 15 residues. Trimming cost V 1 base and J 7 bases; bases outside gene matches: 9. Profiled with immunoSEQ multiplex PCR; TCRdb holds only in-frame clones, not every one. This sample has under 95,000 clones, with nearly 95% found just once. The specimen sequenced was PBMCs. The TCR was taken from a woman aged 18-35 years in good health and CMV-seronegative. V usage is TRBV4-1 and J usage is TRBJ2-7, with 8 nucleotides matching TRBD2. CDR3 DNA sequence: TGCGCCAGCAGCCAAGTGGGGCGGGGGGCGTTGGAGCAGTACTTC. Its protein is CASSQVGRGALEQYF.